These 27 T cell receptor beta chains were all obtained from the same sample, sequenced in a study of blood T cells in healthy people across ages (dated by TCRdb to the mid-2010s). Libraries were made using 5' RACE. The second PCR ran for about 6 to 12 cycles and used a J-beta primer mix along with a sample-barcoded 5' primer. TCRdb passed the public sequencing reads through fastp at Q25 and MiXCR, retaining productive beta sequences. Rows are combined by CDR3 protein, so each entry shows the most common genes and DNA. For this sample there are 1,800,000 or so distinct CDR3 sequences; about two fifths appear just once. The top ten hold 20% to 25% of the sample. The sequenced material came from blood. These receptors all stem from a human donor in good health.

A few counts support this clonotype. V and J are TRBV12-3 or TRBV12-4 and TRBJ2-1; D gene unclear. V was shortened by 3 bases and J by 6 bases, with 21 bases between the two germline ends. The CDR3 totals 17 residues. CDR3 in DNA: TGTGCCAGCAGTTTTTCGTCAGCACCAACTCCACTCAATGAGCAGTTCTTC. As protein: CASSFSSAPTPLNEQFF.

V gene TRBV20-1 combines with J gene TRBJ1-1; D remains ambiguous. The germline V gene encodes CDR1 DFQATT and CDR2 SNEGSKA (reference sequence). V lost 8 bases and J lost 0, with 7 bases in between. The CDR3 totals 11 residues. The CDR3 loop is CSTTLNTEAFF. The DNA of the CDR3 is TGCAGTACTACACTGAACACTGAAGCTTTCTTT.

This clonotype was counted a single time. This chain connects TRBV6-2 or TRBV6-3 to TRBJ2-2; D may match TRBD1 or TRBD2 (5 bases each). Germline V CDR1 and CDR2: MNHEY, SVGEGT. V shed 4 bases and J shed 4 bases, with 13 bases lying between them. This CDR3 comprises 15 residues. CDR3 loop: CASSWDPSSTGELFF. The CDR3 DNA sequence: TGTGCCAGCAGTTGGGACCCCTCGTCCACCGGGGAGCTGTTTTTT.

This chain links TRBV20-1 with TRBJ2-5; 7 nucleotides match TRBD1. V dropped 8 bases and J dropped 5; count of bases not matched to a gene: 11. This CDR3 contains 13 residues. CDR1 and CDR2 (germline): DFQATT, SNEGSKA (reference sequence). As DNA, the CDR3 is TGCAGTTCAGTAGGGGGCGAAGGGGAGACCCAGTACTTC. It encodes CSSVGGEGETQYF.

This clonotype was counted between two and nine times. This chain links TRBV6-5 with TRBJ2-7; D gene ambiguous. With 8 bases removed from V and 2 bases from J, the gap between germline ends came to 10 bases. From germline, CDR1 is MNHEY and CDR2 SVGAGI. The CDR3 consists of 12 residues. CDR3 in amino acids: CASHNVPYEQYF. CDR3 nucleotide sequence: TGTGCCAGCCATAACGTCCCCTACGAGCAGTACTTC.

This chain connects TRBV2 to TRBJ1-1; unclear D gene. The germline V and J ends were trimmed by 2 bases and 5 bases, with 9 bases remaining between them. This CDR3 contains 13 residues. In germline, CDR1 is SNHLY, CDR2 FYNNEI. CDR3: CASSEQDGTEAFF. The CDR3 DNA reads as TGTGCCAGCAGTGAACAGGATGGTACTGAAGCTTTCTTT.

The sample holds many counts of this clonotype. V gene TRBV12-3 or TRBV12-4 combines with J gene TRBJ1-2; D is uncertain. The CDR3 is 11 amino acids. The germline V and J ends were trimmed by 4 bases and 5 bases, with 5 bases remaining between them. The CDR3 region is CASSYRYGYTF. The CDR3 coding sequence is TGTGCCAGCAGTTACCGATATGGCTACACCTTC.

This chain links TRBV5-6 with TRBJ2-1; 8 bases line up with TRBD2. V lost 0 bases, J lost 5 bases, and 7 bases stayed unmatched. From germline, CDR1 is SGHDT and CDR2 YYEEEE. This CDR3 contains 16 residues. Here the CDR3 DNA reads TGTGCCAGCAGCTTGGCTTTGCGGGGGGAGCACAATGAGCAGTTCTTC. Its translation is CASSLALRGEHNEQFF.

This chain uses TRBV20-1 with TRBJ2-1; TRBD2 matches at 8 bases. Trimming removed 2 bases from V and 10 bases from J; junction bases left unmatched: 13. CDR3 length: 15 residues. Germline CDR1 reads DFQATT; CDR2 reads SNEGSKA (reference sequence). CDR3 sequence: CSARRLAGTRGEQFF. DNA of the CDR3: TGCAGTGCTAGAAGGCTAGCGGGCACCAGGGGCGAGCAGTTCTTC.

The chain carries TRBV5-1 and TRBJ1-2, with 10 bases lining up with TRBD1. With 4 bases clipped from V and 3 bases from J, the junction kept 6 bases outside the gene matches. The CDR3 is 15 residues long. CDR1 is SGHRS, CDR2 YFSETQ, per germline. CDR3 region: CASSPYGTGDYGYTF. In nucleotides, the CDR3 is TGCGCCAGCAGCCCCTACGGGACAGGGGACTATGGCTACACCTTC. The whole variable domain, remainder taken from reference TRBV5-1 and TRBJ1-2, is KAGVTQTPRYLIKTRGQQVTLSCSPISGHRSVSWYQQTPGQGLQFLFEYFSETQRNKGNFPGRFSGRQFSNSRSEMNVSTLELGDSALYLCASSPYGTGDYGYTFGSGTRLTVV.

The gene calls are TRBV27 and TRBJ2-2; 12 nucleotides match TRBD1. CDR3 length: 18 residues. In germline, CDR1 is MNHEY, CDR2 SMNVEV (reference sequence). V lost 4 bases, J lost 4 bases, and 10 bases stayed unmatched. CDR3 region: CASSWSGTGGSGTGELFF. Written as DNA, the CDR3 is TGTGCCAGCAGTTGGTCCGGGACAGGGGGCTCTGGCACCGGGGAGCTGTTTTTT.

This sequence joins TRBV15 and TRBJ2-3; no clear D. The CDR3 consists of 13 residues. Trimming stripped 2 bases from V and 5 bases from J, with 8 bases between. Germline assignment: CDR1 LNHNV and CDR2 YYDKDF (reference sequence). This chain's CDR3 is CATSRSPEDTQYF. In DNA, the CDR3 is TGTGCCACCAGCAGATCCCCCGAAGATACGCAGTATTTT.

The chain has TRBV27 and TRBJ2-7; the match to TRBD1 covers 8 bases. CDR3 length: 14 residues. Germline lookup yields CDR1 MNHEY and CDR2 SMNVEV (reference sequence). Losses at the gene ends were 2 bases for V and 5 bases for J; bases not matched to a gene: 5. Here the CDR3 reads CASSLGDRIDEQYF. The CDR3 coding sequence is TGTGCCAGCAGTTTAGGGGACAGGATCGACGAGCAGTACTTC.

This clonotype was counted between two and nine times. The chain employs TRBV6-6 and TRBJ2-5; D perhaps matches TRBD2 (6 bases). The germline V gene encodes CDR1 MNHNY and CDR2 SVGAGI (reference sequence). Trimming shortened V by 5 bases and J by 4 bases, and 17 bases separated the two germline ends. The CDR3 runs to 15 residues. DNA for the CDR3: TGTGCCAGCAGTCCTGGGACGGGGAGGATAGAGACCCAGTACTTC. This gives the protein CASSPGTGRIETQYF.

This clonotype occurred a few times. The rearrangement links TRBV6-5 to TRBJ2-1; 11 bases line up with TRBD2. Germline V CDR1 and CDR2: MNHEY, SVGAGI. CDR3 length equals 16 residues. Unmatched junction bases numbered 5, after V lost 6 bases and J lost 1 base. The CDR3 is CASSPSSGGSYNEQFF. The DNA of the CDR3 is TGTGCCAGCAGCCCGTCTAGCGGGGGGTCCTACAATGAGCAGTTCTTC.

This clonotype was counted ten times or more. The chain links TRBV6-5 to TRBJ1-6; unclear D gene. The CDR3 consists of 13 residues. Between the trimmed V and J ends, which lost 10 bases and 3 bases, there was a span of 10 bases. Germline CDR1 and CDR2: MNHEY and SVGAGI. CDR3 sequence reads: CATAGSYNSPLHF. The CDR3 DNA reads TGTGCCACTGCGGGCAGCTATAATTCACCCCTCCACTTT.

The chain uses TRBV7-9 and TRBJ1-6; 8 nucleotides align to TRBD1. The V gene's germline CDR1 is SEHNR and CDR2 FQNEAQ (reference sequence). This CDR3 has 15 amino acids. V was clipped by 5 bases and J by 8 bases; unmatched bases: 8. CDR3 amino acids: CASSLDRAEDSPLHF. CDR3 DNA: TGTGCCAGCAGCCTGGACAGGGCTGAGGATTCACCCCTCCACTTT.

Comments on this clonotype: One end of the junction varies from germline; a read error may be responsible. The chain couples TRBV2 to TRBJ2-1; 9 bases line up with TRBD1. This CDR3 comprises 16 residues. Germline CDR1 SNHLY, CDR2 FYNNEI. This CDR3 reads CASESRDRVLYIEQFF. CDR3 bases: TGTGCCAGTGAGAGCCGGGACAGGGTATTATACATTGAGCAGTTCTTC.

The sample holds one count of this clonotype. The rearrangement links TRBV9 to TRBJ2-2; D remains ambiguous. The V and J ends lost 0 bases and 1 base respectively, with 7 bases between them. The CDR3 is made up of 15 amino acids. The germline V gene encodes CDR1 SGDLS and CDR2 YYNGEE. DNA for the CDR3: TGTGCCAGCAGCGTAGAATCGGAGAACACCGGGGAGCTGTTTTTT. This codes for CASSVESENTGELFF.

The CDR3 here is CSAAPAGGPETQYF. The CDR3 nucleotides read TGCAGTGCCGCCCCTGCGGGGGGGCCGGAGACCCAGTACTTC. The V and J genes are TRBV20-1 and TRBJ2-5; 9 bases map to TRBD2. Germline V gene lookup returns CDR1 DFQATT and CDR2 SNEGSKA (reference sequence). The V segment lost 6 bases and the J segment 5 bases; nucleotides outside the gene matches: 10. The CDR3 totals 14 residues.

In this sample, this clonotype turned up a few times. The V and J genes are TRBV5-1 and TRBJ2-5, with 8 bases identical to TRBD2. The CDR3 runs to 16 residues. V was clipped by 2 bases and J by 11 bases; unmatched bases: 17. Germline V gives CDR1 SGHRS, CDR2 YFSETQ. CDR3 in amino acids: CASSFESSGLLREQYF. The CDR3 DNA is TGCGCCAGCAGCTTCGAATCTAGCGGGCTTTTGCGAGAGCAGTACTTC.

The chain uses TRBV12-3 or TRBV12-4 and TRBJ2-3; TRBD2 matches 7 bases. J lost 0 bases, V lost 3 bases, and 9 bases had no gene match. The CDR3 is 17 residues long. CDR3 sequence (DNA): TGTGCCAGCAGTTTCCCCGTGGGAGGGCCTAGCACAGATACGCAGTATTTT. Its translation: CASSFPVGGPSTDTQYF.

This rearrangement joins TRBV6-6 to TRBJ2-7, with D maybe TRBD2 (6 bases). Germline V gene data show CDR1 as MNHNY and CDR2 as SVGAGI (reference sequence). V lost 6 bases to trimming and J lost 3 bases, with 21 bases between them. The CDR3 spans 16 residues. Here the CDR3 DNA reads TGTGCCAGCAGGTCTACCAAAGGAGGGCCGGACTACGAGCAGTACTTC. Its protein is CASRSTKGGPDYEQYF.

V and J are TRBV7-2 and TRBJ1-6; 8 bases line up with TRBD1. After removal of 2 bases from V and 10 bases from J, the junction contained 4 bases not matched to a gene. This CDR3 is built from 14 residues. Germline values: CDR1 SGHTA, CDR2 FQGNSA. The CDR3 DNA sequence: TGTGCCAGCAGCTTACAGGGGGCCATCTCACCCCTCCACTTT. It translates to CASSLQGAISPLHF.

This clonotype was detected a few times. The chain couples TRBV5-1 to TRBJ2-1, with a weak D call TRBD2 (6 bases). Trimming removed 1 base from V and 3 bases from J, with 11 bases in between. The germline V gene has CDR1 SGHRS and CDR2 YFSETQ. The CDR3 covers 15 residues. CDR3 bases: TGCGCCAGCAGCTTGATGGGCGGGGACTACAATGAGCAGTTCTTC. Translating it yields CASSLMGGDYNEQFF.

This clonotype was observed a few times. This rearrangement joins TRBV12-3 or TRBV12-4 to TRBJ2-5; no reliable D call. This CDR3 is built from 15 residues. Trimming removed 4 bases from V and 0 bases from J, with 12 bases in between. The chain's CDR3 is CASSSTGSYQETQYF. CDR3 coding DNA: TGTGCCAGCAGTTCGACCGGCTCGTACCAAGAGACCCAGTACTTC.

The chain employs TRBV5-1 and TRBJ2-1, with 11 bases matching TRBD2. The DNA end is a closer match to TRBJ2-7, so the J assignment may be wrong. Per germline, CDR1 SGHRS and CDR2 YFSETQ. The CDR3 is 17 residues long. In nucleotides, the CDR3 is TGCGCCAGCAGCCTGACTAGCGGGGTTCACTCCTACAATGAGCAGTACTTC. Translating gives CASSLTSGVHSYNEQYF.